The subject of this entry is one TCR beta chain. Ten or more counts support this clonotype. The antigen it binds to is not known. No base quality information exists; no much larger clone differs at one position. This specimen comes from a study of molecular identifiers for immune sequencing clone quantification (dated by TCRdb to the late 2010s). For the wider study: For a replicate experiment, RNA from around 20,000 or 99,000 naive CD8 T cells was divided into five aliquots, and four of the five aliquots were sequenced. CD8 T cells were used in a methods study to benchmark molecular-identifier clustering-based TCR repertoire sequencing (MIDCIRS) and TCR RNA copy counting. Findings and caveats that apply to the study as a whole: In CMV-specific effector cells, clones with more than 20 RNA copies accounted for over 97% of molecules, whereas in naive cells such clones accounted for under 1%. Modeling gave about 3.2 recovered TCR RNA copies per cell versus approximately 11 by digital PCR, implying about 30% capture efficiency. Without barcode sub-clustering, chimeric consensus sequences inflated TCR diversity; chimeras reached as high as 47%. Naive libraries contained spiked-in Jurkat TCR RNA (roughly ten copies' worth), which is not part of the donor repertoire. Highly expanded clone sizes could be underestimated if identical TCR molecules share a barcode. Even against a background of approximately 1 million naive CD8 T cells, spiked-in Jurkat TCR RNA amounting to a single cell's worth was reported to be detectable.

Deletion took 1 base off V and 2 bases off J, with a span of 10 bases between the germline ends. From the cysteine up to the phenylalanine, the CDR3 has a length of 15 residues. The read is trimmed to its CDR3 DNA, 45 bases read in frame from base 1. Taken from the germline V gene (reference sequence), the CDR1 and CDR2 loops are SEHNR and FQNEAQ. Naive CD8 T cell libraries were made from approximately 20,000 to 1,000,000 sorted cells using 10%, 30% or 50% of purified RNA. Naive CD8 T cells were FACS-sorted as CD8+CD4-CCR7+CD45RA+ on a BD FACSAria II into RLT Plus buffer. Detection sensitivity was tested by spiking Jurkat RNA equal to fewer than twelve TCR copies' worth into samples containing roughly 17,000-1,000,000 naive CD8 T cells. Enrichment of CD8 T cells was done with RosetteSep CD8+ T Cell Enrichment Cocktail plus Ficoll-Paque, and ACK red cell lysis came afterward. Libraries came from PCR. TCRdb lists the instrument as NextSeq 500. Bulk TCR libraries were prepared as previously described, using TCR primers listed in Table S5. Purification of total RNA was performed with the Qiagen AllPrep DNA/RNA kit. Before any analysis, reads coming from multiple sequencing runs of the same library were combined into one pool. The source study handled its data this way. Only reads with exact TCR constant sequence were kept, trimmed to 150 nt, and grouped by their 12-nt molecular barcodes. Reads within each barcode group were sub-clustered using a 15% Levenshtein threshold, and quality-weighted consensus sequences were constructed for each RNA molecule. Non-functional sequences were removed, as were lower-count sequences one edit away from another. Based on fitting two negative binomial distributions, any barcode sub-cluster with under 20% of the maximum read count was discarded. In TCRdb, the public reads were trimmed at Q25 with fastp and aligned with MiXCR, with productive beta chains retained. Every CDR3 protein is listed once, alongside the most common genes and DNA of its rows. These V and J calls rely on TCRdb rather than the paper's analysis. The sample table lists approximately 680,000 distinct CDR3 sequences, less than 30% of them with a count of one. Of the sample, roughly 0.83% falls within the top ten clones.

The sequenced sample consisted of naive CD8+ T cells from blood, with Jurkat cell RNA spiked in. The cell subset or site label, as the study defines it: FACS-sorted CD8+CD4-CCR7+CD45RA+ naive T cells. The TCR originated in a human donor in good health. Some libraries in this study had Jurkat cell RNA spiked in. This chain is built from TRBV7-9 and TRBJ2-3; the D gene lacks a confident call. The DNA reads TGTGCCAGCAGCTTAGTGACCGGAAACACAGATACGCAGTATTTT. This gives the protein CASSLVTGNTDTQYF.